The present TCR beta chain was sequenced within a study of blood T cell repertoires in COVID-19. Measured with immunoSEQ multiplex PCR; TCRdb has only the in-frame clones, and not every one. The sample carries about 50,000 clones, approximately 89% recorded once. After removal of 7 bases from V and 6 bases from J, the junction contained 10 bases not matched to a gene. Germline lookup yields CDR1 KGHSY and CDR2 FQNENV. The CDR3 has 14 amino acids. Sequenced: peripheral blood. The clonotype originates from a man aged 55 to 69 with acute or convalescent COVID-19. This chain connects TRBV16 to TRBJ2-7; 9 bases line up with TRBD2. CDR3 in DNA: TGTGCCAGCACCCCGCGGGGGGGAGGGACCGAGCAGTACTTC. It is translated as CASTPRGGGTEQYF. The full variable domain, its missing parts supplied by reference TRBV16 and TRBJ2-7, is GEEVAQTPKHLVRGEGQKAKLYCAPIKGHSYVFWYQQVLKNEFKFLISFQNENVFDETGMPKERFSAKCLPNSPCSLEIQATKLEDSAVYFCASTPRGGGTEQYFGPGTRLTVT.